The next 16 T cell receptor beta chains were all read from a single sample in a study of blood T cell repertoires in COVID-19. Measured with immunoSEQ multiplex PCR; TCRdb has only the in-frame clones, and not every one. The sample lists tens of thousands of clones, roughly four fifths seen once, with about 2% in the top ten. The sequenced sample was peripheral blood. These receptors were obtained from a woman aged 55-70 years with acute or convalescent COVID-19.

The rearrangement joins TRBV6-5 to TRBJ2-3; no definite D call. The CDR3 has 12 residues. Germline CDR1 MNHEY, CDR2 SVGAGI. Between the trimmed V and J ends, which lost 5 bases and 4 bases, there was a span of 7 bases. CDR3 residues: CASSRYSDTQYF. The CDR3 DNA reads as TGTGCCAGCAGTAGATACTCAGATACGCAGTATTTT.

This chain connects TRBV5-4 to TRBJ2-1; possible D gene TRBD1, 5 bases. V was clipped by 0 bases and J by 7 bases, with 17 bases between them. The CDR3 totals 16 residues. Germline V gene sequence: CDR1 SGHNT, CDR2 YYREEE (reference sequence). CDR3 bases: TGTGCCAGCAGCTTGGACCCCCAGGGTACAAGGAATGAGCAGTTCTTC. It translates to CASSLDPQGTRNEQFF.

There are a few counts of this clone. CDR3 DNA sequence: TGTGCCAGCAGTTTGGGGGGACAGTATAATTCACCCCTCCACTTT. Amino acid sequence: CASSLGGQYNSPLHF. The chain is built from TRBV28 and TRBJ1-6; TRBD1 aligns across 7 bases. The V gene's germline CDR1 is MDHEN and CDR2 SYDVKM. V shed 3 bases, J shed 4 bases, and the junction held 3 bases outside the gene matches. The CDR3 length is 15 residues. The full variable domain, completed using reference TRBV28 and TRBJ1-6, is DVKVTQSSRYLVKRTGEKVFLECVQDMDHENMFWYRQDPGLGLRLIYFSYDVKMKEKGDIPEGYSVSREKKERFSLILESASTNQTSMYLCASSLGGQYNSPLHFGNGTRLTVT.

The J gene is TRBJ1-1, the V gene TRBV28; D is undetermined. Germline V gene lookup returns CDR1 MDHEN and CDR2 SYDVKM. This CDR3 comprises 13 residues. V was cut by 6 bases and J by 0 bases, with 8 bases left in between. The CDR3 reads CASRPNMNTEAFF. The CDR3 bases are TGTGCCAGCAGGCCGAACATGAACACTGAAGCTTTCTTT.

The V call is TRBV10-2, the J call TRBJ2-1, with 11 nucleotides matching TRBD2. The V gene end was trimmed by 1 base and the J gene end by 4 bases; junction bases not matched to a gene: 6. CDR1 is WSHSY and CDR2 is SAAADI in the germline V gene. The CDR3 covers 17 residues. The CDR3 here is CASSEFWASGGYNEQFF. The CDR3 nucleotides read TGCGCCAGCAGTGAGTTTTGGGCTAGCGGGGGGTACAATGAGCAGTTCTTC.

The gene calls are TRBV11-2 and TRBJ1-3; D unresolved. This CDR3 has 17 amino acids. Germline values: CDR1 SGHAT, CDR2 FQNNGV. V lost 8 bases and J 0 bases, leaving 20 bases between the germline ends. The CDR3 loop is CASGKLRGAGSGNTIYF. The CDR3 coding sequence is TGTGCCAGCGGAAAATTAAGAGGCGCGGGCTCTGGAAACACCATATATTTT.

The chain uses TRBV6-5 and TRBJ2-4; TRBD1 matches at 11 bases. The germline gives CDR1 MNHEY, CDR2 SVGAGI. CDR3 length: 14 amino acids. Germline trimming cut 5 bases from V and 9 bases from J; bases unmatched to any gene: 6. CDR3 sequence (DNA): TGTGCCAGCAGTCCTGGGACAGGGGGTGGCATTCAGTACTTC. Amino acids: CASSPGTGGGIQYF.

V and J are TRBV18 and TRBJ2-1; D perhaps matches TRBD2 (5 bases). This CDR3 comprises 17 residues. V was clipped by 0 bases and J by 3 bases, with 15 bases between them. Germline V gene sequence: CDR1 KGHSH, CDR2 LQKENI. The CDR3 bases are TGTGCCAGCTCACCACCCTCTCGGGGAATAGGCTACAATGAGCAGTTCTTC. Translating gives CASSPPSRGIGYNEQFF.

There are a few counts of this clone. The chain carries TRBV14 and TRBJ1-2, with 7 bases matching TRBD1. Germline CDR1 SGHDN, CDR2 FVKESK. The junction had 4 bases not matched to a gene; V was cut back by 1 base and J by 2 bases. The length of the CDR3 is 15 residues. The chain's CDR3 is CASSQVGQRNYGYTF. CDR3 in DNA: TGTGCCAGCAGCCAAGTGGGACAGAGAAACTATGGCTACACCTTC.

CDR3 DNA: TGTGCCAGCAGCTCGACAGCCACTGTGAACACTGAAGCTTTCTTT. Translation gives CASSSTATVNTEAFF. The rearrangement uses TRBV7-9 and TRBJ1-1; the D gene is possibly TRBD1 (5 bases). This CDR3 spans 15 amino acids. V was clipped by 4 bases and J by 0 bases, with 12 bases between them. Germline V lookup: CDR1 SEHNR, CDR2 FQNEAQ (reference sequence).

This chain links TRBV5-1 with TRBJ1-2; the D is unclear. The V and J ends lost 0 bases and 1 base respectively, with 4 bases between them. Germline-derived CDR1 and CDR2 are SGHRS and YFSETQ. The CDR3 covers 13 residues. The CDR3 here is CASSLDYNYGYTF. The CDR3 DNA reads TGCGCCAGCAGCTTGGACTATAACTATGGCTACACCTTC.

The rearrangement links TRBV7-2 to TRBJ2-1; possibly TRBD2 for D (6 bases). V dropped 6 bases and J dropped 6 bases, with 12 bases sitting between them. CDR1 is SGHTA and CDR2 is FQGNSA in the germline V gene. The CDR3 has 13 amino acids. CDR3 nucleotides: TGTGCCAGCAGTTCCGGGACTCGCAATGAGCAGTTCTTC. This translates into CASSSGTRNEQFF.

The CDR3 DNA follows: TGCGCCAGCAGCCCAGATAATTCACCCCTCCACTTT. Translated: CASSPDNSPLHF. This chain joins TRBV5-1 and TRBJ1-6; D gene ambiguous. Germline V gene sequence: CDR1 SGHRS, CDR2 YFSETQ. The CDR3 covers 12 residues. V was trimmed by 4 bases and J by 5 bases, leaving 4 bases between them.

The CDR3 loop is CAWSVLRVEAFF. In nucleotides, the CDR3 is TGTGCCTGGAGTGTACTCAGGGTCGAAGCTTTCTTT. This chain uses TRBV30 with TRBJ1-1, with D perhaps TRBD1 (5 bases). The CDR3 contains 12 residues. Trimming removed 0 bases from V and 8 bases from J, with 10 bases in between. Germline V gives CDR1 GTSNPN, CDR2 SVGIG (reference sequence).

This chain joins TRBV3-1 (or the pseudogene TRBV3-2) and TRBJ1-2, with a weak D call TRBD1 (6 bases). The CDR3 totals 15 residues. Germline values: CDR1 LGHDT, CDR2 YNNKEL (reference sequence). V shed 0 bases and J shed 3 bases, with 11 bases lying between them. CDR3 sequence reads: CASSQDRGTHYGYTF. The CDR3, as DNA: TGTGCCAGCAGCCAAGACAGGGGAACCCACTATGGCTACACCTTC.

The chain uses TRBV18 and TRBJ2-5; TRBD1 agrees at 8 bases. The V gene end was trimmed by 0 bases and the J gene end by 3 bases; junction bases not matched to a gene: 6. Germline-derived CDR1 and CDR2 are KGHSH and LQKENI. This CDR3 spans 16 amino acids. CDR3 sequence: CASSPPPGQAKETQYF. In DNA form, the CDR3 reads TGTGCCAGCTCACCACCCCCGGGACAGGCGAAAGAGACCCAGTACTTC.